This T cell receptor (beta chain) was documented in a study of shared clonotypes between healthy human individuals. This clone was counted once. Measured with immunoSEQ multiplex PCR; TCRdb has only the in-frame clones, and not every one. The sample shows millions of clones, approximately 94% of them seen only once. This sequence was found in a man aged 18 to 30 in good health. Source material: naive CD4+ T cells sorted from blood. As for subset: CD45RA+ positively selected.

The CDR3 sequence: CASSLGRDGNTIYF. The CDR3 coding sequence is TGCGCCAGCAGCCTGGGACGAGATGGAAACACCATATATTTT. V is TRBV5-1 and J is TRBJ1-3, with D possibly matching TRBD1 (5 bases). The CDR3 spans 14 residues. CDR1 is SGHRS and CDR2 is YFSETQ in the germline V gene. Between the trimmed V and J ends, which lost 4 bases and 3 bases, there was a span of 11 bases.